This T cell receptor (beta chain) came from a study of T-cell memory formation after mild COVID-19. CDR3 size: 13 residues. Trimming stripped 2 bases from V and 1 base from J, with 8 bases between. Per germline, CDR1 SQVTM and CDR2 ANQGSEA. TCRdb itself ran the 5' RACE reads through MiXCR, one entry per CDR3 protein. The sample yields roughly 620,000 distinct CDR3 sequences, 18% seen once. The sample taken for sequencing was PBMCs or a T cell subset sorted from them (not recorded which). The V and J genes are TRBV29-1 and TRBJ2-5; maybe TRBD1 (6 bases). The source is an adult woman who had mild COVID-19 (a few samples of this study predate the infection). Cell type and time point are not known. CDR3 amino acids: CSVEPDSQETQYF. The CDR3 nucleotides read TGCAGCGTTGAACCGGACAGCCAAGAGACCCAGTACTTC.